One and the same sample provided the 21 T cell receptor beta chains below, sequenced in a study of graft-versus-host responses after intestinal transplantation (dated by TCRdb to the early 2020s). Libraries were prepared through the immunoSEQ multiplex PCR assay. TCRdb holds this immuneACCESS table with in-frame rearrangements only. Some clones are missing; in checked studies, unresolved V genes explain under half, and the rest has no known cause. The sample has 20,000 to 25,000 clones on record, 40% to 45% of them singletons. Clones ranked in the top ten supply roughly 1.7% of the sample. Reading the label with the study, this specimen's time point is: cells obtained before transplantation from donor or recipient. In the mixed lymphocyte reactions, approximately 200,000 CFSE-labeled pre-transplant responders were plated with approximately 200,000 irradiated violet-dye-labeled stimulators and cultured for 5 to 7 days.

The sample was alloreactive CD8+ T cells from a mixed lymphocyte reaction culture, taken before intestinal transplant. According to the study, the label for this sample's cell subset or site signals: CFSE-low proliferating T cells sorted from approximately six-day pre-transplant mixed lymphocyte reaction (GvH or HvG direction). These receptors were obtained from a human patient who received an intestinal transplant.

The V call is TRBV15, the J call TRBJ2-1; TRBD2 matches 8 bases. The germline V gene encodes CDR1 LNHNV and CDR2 YYDKDF (reference sequence). The CDR3 length is 15 residues. The junction had 3 bases not matched to a gene; V was cut back by 1 base and J by 4 bases. This chain's CDR3 is CATSRGLASYNEQFF. The CDR3 DNA reads as TGTGCCACCAGCAGAGGACTAGCGTCTTACAATGAGCAGTTCTTC. Supplemented by reference TRBV15 and TRBJ2-1, the full variable domain reads DAMVIQNPRYQVTQFGKPVTLSCSQTLNHNVMYWYQQKSSQAPKLLFHYYDKDFNNEADTPDNFQSRRPNTSFCFLDIRSPGLGDTAMYLCATSRGLASYNEQFFGPGTRLTVL.

The chain combines TRBV30 with TRBJ1-3; 7 positions agree with TRBD1. Unmatched junction bases numbered 5, after V lost 7 bases and J lost 5 bases. The CDR3 loop spans 12 amino acids. CDR1 is GTSNPN, CDR2 SVGIG, per germline (reference sequence). The CDR3 DNA reads TGTGCCTTGACAGGGTATAGAAACACCATATATTTT. Amino acid sequence: CALTGYRNTIYF.

The chain combines TRBV5-8 with TRBJ2-7; D is possibly TRBD2 (5 bases). Looked up from germline, CDR1 is SGHTS and CDR2 is YDEGEE. CDR3 length: 13 residues. V was shortened by 1 base and J by 7 bases, with 12 bases between the two germline ends. CDR3 nucleotides: TGTGCCAGCAGCTTGTACAGCGAGCGGGAGCAGTACTTC. Protein: CASSLYSEREQYF.

Worth noting for this clone: Distinct nucleotide sequences in the sample also encode this CDR3. This chain connects TRBV11-1 to TRBJ1-1, with D hard to call. V gave up 5 bases and J gave up 5 bases, with 12 bases separating them. Germline loops: CDR1 SGHAT, CDR2 FQDESV (reference sequence). CDR3 length: 13 residues. The DNA of the CDR3 is TGTGCCAGCAGCCCTATGATGTGGACTGAAGCTTTCTTT. Its protein is CASSPMMWTEAFF.

This clone was counted a single time. V gene TRBV11-2 combines with J gene TRBJ2-3; 10 nucleotides match TRBD2. Germline CDR1 and CDR2: SGHAT and FQNNGV. This CDR3 spans 15 amino acids. V gave up 3 bases and J gave up 2 bases; unmatched junction bases: 2. DNA of the CDR3: TGTGCCAGCAGCTTCAGCGGGAGGGCCACAGATACGCAGTATTTT. This translates into CASSFSGRATDTQYF.

V and J are TRBV11-2 and TRBJ1-5, with D possibly TRBD1 on 6 matching bases. The V end lost 3 bases, the J end lost 5 bases, and 8 bases lay between the germline ends. Germline-derived CDR1 and CDR2 are SGHAT and FQNNGV. The CDR3 contains 13 residues. This chain's CDR3 is CASSFSGDQPQHF. The CDR3 DNA is TGTGCCAGCAGCTTTTCAGGGGATCAGCCCCAGCATTTT. The full variable domain, completed using reference TRBV11-2 and TRBJ1-5, is EAGVAQSPRYKIIEKRQSVAFWCNPISGHATLYWYQQILGQGPKLLIQFQNNGVVDDSQLPKDRFSAERLKGVDSTLKIQPAKLEDSAVYLCASSFSGDQPQHFGDGTRLSIL.

This clone qualifies as medium-sized (0.01 to 0.1%). V is TRBV5-3 and J is TRBJ1-2; tentative D call: TRBD1 (5 bases). TRBV5-3 is an open reading frame, and its role is uncertain. V was trimmed by 0 bases and J by 2 bases, leaving 14 bases between them. This CDR3 has 16 residues. The CDR3 sequence is CARSLARRGENYGYTF. The DNA of the CDR3 is TGTGCCAGAAGCTTGGCCCGCCGGGGGGAGAACTATGGCTACACCTTC.

This clone was counted a few times. The gene calls are TRBV28 and TRBJ2-1, with unresolved D. The CDR3 is made up of 12 amino acids. Germline CDR1 and CDR2: MDHEN and SYDVKM. Trimming took 10 bases from V and 9 from J, leaving 16 bases between them. CDR3 in DNA: TGTGCCACCTACCCCCGCGTCGGTGAGCAGTTCTTC. Encoded protein: CATYPRVGEQFF. The variable domain in full, with the rest retrieved from reference TRBV28 and TRBJ2-1, is DVKVTQSSRYLVKRTGEKVFLECVQDMDHENMFWYRQDPGLGLRLIYFSYDVKMKEKGDIPEGYSVSREKKERFSLILESASTNQTSMYLCATYPRVGEQFFGPGTRLTVL.

The chain combines TRBV9 with TRBJ2-1, with D uncertain. The CDR3 spans 13 residues. Germline V gene lookup returns CDR1 SGDLS and CDR2 YYNGEE. V was trimmed by 0 bases and J by 3 bases, leaving 4 bases between them. CDR3 sequence: CASSVDFYNEQFF. In nucleotides, the CDR3 is TGTGCCAGCAGCGTAGACTTCTACAATGAGCAGTTCTTC.

This clone was seen more than once but under ten times. The rearrangement links TRBV5-1 to TRBJ2-4; D is possibly TRBD1 (5 bases). The V and J ends lost 4 bases and 0 bases respectively, with 14 bases between them. The length of the CDR3 is 16 residues. The germline CDR1 and CDR2 sequences are SGHRS and YFSETQ. The CDR3 sequence: CASSPRQSLAKNIQYF. The CDR3 region has the DNA TGCGCCAGCAGCCCTCGACAGTCCTTAGCCAAAAACATTCAGTACTTC.

This clone was detected a few times. The rearrangement links TRBV27 to TRBJ2-7; the D is unclear. The V end was cut by 0 bases, the J end by 3 bases, with 9 bases between. The CDR3 is 14 amino acids. Germline loops: CDR1 MNHEY, CDR2 SMNVEV (reference sequence). DNA for the CDR3: TGTGCCAGCAGTTTATCGGTCCAGTTCTACGAGCAGTACTTC. Its protein is CASSLSVQFYEQYF.

V gene TRBV29-1 combines with J gene TRBJ2-1, with 8 positions matching TRBD1. The germline CDR1 and CDR2 sequences are SQVTM and ANQGSEA. After removal of 6 bases from V and 11 bases from J, the junction contained 3 bases not matched to a gene. CDR3 length: 10 amino acids. CDR3 protein: CSVRTGKQFF. For the CDR3, the DNA is TGCAGCGTCCGGACAGGGAAGCAGTTCTTC.

This clone has only a few counts. This chain uses TRBV2 with TRBJ2-5, with D perhaps given as TRBD1 or TRBD2 (7 bases each). Trimming shortened V by 5 bases and J by 5 bases, and 9 bases separated the two germline ends. Germline lookup yields CDR1 SNHLY and CDR2 FYNNEI. This CDR3 spans 12 amino acids. CDR3: CASSQGGETQYF. The CDR3 DNA is TGTGCCAGCAGTCAGGGGGGGGAGACCCAGTACTTC.

This clone rates as medium-sized. V is TRBV7-8 and J is TRBJ2-1; 7 bases agree with TRBD2. Looked up from germline, CDR1 is SGHVS and CDR2 is FQNEAQ. The V gene end was trimmed by 5 bases and the J gene end by 12 bases; junction bases not matched to a gene: 10. The CDR3 totals 13 residues. This chain's CDR3 is CASSASPGGGQFF. As DNA, the CDR3 is TGTGCCAGCAGCGCGTCCCCGGGAGGAGGGCAGTTCTTC.

V is TRBV19 and J is TRBJ1-1; no reliable D call. CDR1 and CDR2 from the germline V gene are LNHDA and SQIVND (reference sequence). The CDR3 runs to 12 residues. The V gene lost 3 bases and the J gene lost 1 base, with 3 bases spanning the gap. CDR3 coding DNA: TGTGCCAGTAGTATGTGGAACACTGAAGCTTTCTTT. It specifies CASSMWNTEAFF.

This chain joins TRBV7-2 and TRBJ2-7; D not resolved. Germline CDR1 reads SGHTA; CDR2 reads FQGNSA. The CDR3 is 16 residues long. Trimming pared 3 bases from V and 0 bases from J, leaving 15 bases between. The CDR3 loop reads CASSFGLQWSSYEQYF. For the CDR3, the DNA is TGTGCCAGCAGCTTCGGTTTACAGTGGAGCTCCTACGAGCAGTACTTC.

This clone was counted once. This chain links TRBV4-1 with TRBJ2-5, with 9 bases fitting TRBD1. The CDR3 extends over 15 amino acids. Germline V gene sequence: CDR1 MGHRA, CDR2 YSYEKL. Trimming removed 0 bases from V and 5 bases from J; junction bases left unmatched: 4. The CDR3 sequence is CASSQDPGQGETQYF. The CDR3 bases are TGCGCCAGCAGCCAAGACCCGGGACAGGGTGAGACCCAGTACTTC.

In its sample, this clone was seen a few times. V gene TRBV7-3 combines with J gene TRBJ2-1; the D is unclear. The CDR3 loop spans 13 amino acids. The germline V and J ends were trimmed by 2 bases and 11 bases, with 13 bases remaining between them. Germline V gene sequence: CDR1 SGHTA, CDR2 FQGTGA. The CDR3 region has the DNA TGTGCCAGCAGCTTACTCTTGGGTGGGAAGCAGTTCTTC. Its protein is CASSLLLGGKQFF.

V usage is TRBV9 and J usage is TRBJ2-3; D gene unclear. This CDR3 is 13 amino acids long. Germline V gives CDR1 SGDLS, CDR2 YYNGEE. V lost 1 base and J lost 4, with 7 bases in between. The CDR3 nucleotides read TGTGCCAGCAGCGTAAGGGTGGCAGATACGCAGTATTTT. As protein: CASSVRVADTQYF. Full variable domain (rest looked up from reference TRBV9 and TRBJ2-3): DSGVTQTPKHLITATGQRVTLRCSPRSGDLSVYWYQQSLDQGLQFLIQYYNGEERAKGNILERFSAQQFPDLHSELNLSSLELGDSALYFCASSVRVADTQYFGPGTRLTVL.

The chain has TRBV27 and TRBJ1-1; the D gene is possibly TRBD1 (6 bases). The germline V gene encodes CDR1 MNHEY and CDR2 SMNVEV (reference sequence). The V gene lost 0 bases and the J gene lost 4 bases, with 12 bases spanning the gap. The CDR3 sequence is 15 residues long. Written as DNA, the CDR3 is TGTGCCAGCAGTTTATCTGCCGGAGGGGGCACTGAAGCTTTCTTT. Its protein is CASSLSAGGGTEAFF.

The CDR3 here is CASIGQFDGYTF. CDR3 bases: TGTGCCAGCATCGGACAATTTGATGGCTACACCTTC. This chain uses TRBV6-1 with TRBJ1-2, with a possible D match to TRBD1 (5 bases). V shed 7 bases and J shed 6 bases, with 12 bases lying between them. The CDR3 loop spans 12 amino acids. The germline V gene has CDR1 MNHNS and CDR2 SASEGT.